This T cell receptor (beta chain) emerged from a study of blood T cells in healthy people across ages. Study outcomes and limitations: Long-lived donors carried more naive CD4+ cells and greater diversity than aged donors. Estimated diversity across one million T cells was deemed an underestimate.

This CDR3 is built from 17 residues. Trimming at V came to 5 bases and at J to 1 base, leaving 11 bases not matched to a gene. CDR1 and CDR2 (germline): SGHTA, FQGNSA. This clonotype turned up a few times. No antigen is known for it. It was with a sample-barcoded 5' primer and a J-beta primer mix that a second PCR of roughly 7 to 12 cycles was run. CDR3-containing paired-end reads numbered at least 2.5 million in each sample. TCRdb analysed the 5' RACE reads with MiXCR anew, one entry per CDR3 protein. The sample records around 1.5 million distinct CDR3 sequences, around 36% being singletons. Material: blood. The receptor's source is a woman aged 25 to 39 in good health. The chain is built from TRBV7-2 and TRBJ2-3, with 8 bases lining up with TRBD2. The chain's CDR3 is CASSPARPGGRTDTQYF. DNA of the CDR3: TGTGCCAGCAGCCCCGCACGCCCGGGGGGGCGCACAGATACGCAGTATTTT. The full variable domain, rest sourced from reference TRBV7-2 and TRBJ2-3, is GAGVSQSPSNKVTEKGKDVELRCDPISGHTALYWYRQSLGQGLEFLIYFQGNSAPDKSGLPSDRFSAERTGGSVSTLTIQRTQQEDSAVYLCASSPARPGGRTDTQYFGPGTRLTVL.